This T cell receptor beta chain was captured in a study of cytomegalovirus exposure and HLA in healthy donors. In regard to this clone: Its specificity is not known.

The CDR3 contains 16 residues. Unmatched junction bases numbered 6, after V lost 4 bases and J lost 1 base. Germline assignment: CDR1 SGDLS and CDR2 YYNGEE. General observations from the study: Most of the TCR beta V segments (in an earlier analysis) were productive either about 87% or about 30% of the time. For cytomegalovirus status, the classifier reportedly gave diagnoses with high specificity and sensitivity.

It was with 60 Vbeta and 13 Jbeta primers that the PCR ran. Sequencing used immunoSEQ multiplex PCR; TCRdb keeps in-frame clones, though not all of them. The table shows about 140,000 clones, with approximately 61% occurring only once. The chain joins TRBV9 to TRBJ2-1; 9 nucleotides align to TRBD2. The sample comprised PBMCs. The receptor was derived from a woman aged 40 to 50 in good health and CMV-seronegative. The CDR3 bases are TGTGCCAGCAGCCCAATCACTAGCGGGTCCTACAATGAGCAGTTCTTC. The encoded protein is CASSPITSGSYNEQFF.